Presented here are 24 T cell receptor beta chains from one specimen sequenced in a study of cytomegalovirus exposure and HLA in healthy donors. PCR primers comprised 60 Vbeta and 13 Jbeta primers. Assay used: immunoSEQ multiplex PCR; TCRdb lists only in-frame clones, some missing. The sample contains approximately 30,000 clones, 35% to 55% of which appear only once. Material for sequencing was PBMCs. The receptors were gathered from a woman aged 45-65 years in good health and CMV-seronegative.

The chain employs TRBV7-7 and TRBJ2-1, with D possibly being TRBD2 (5 bases). Trimming stripped 3 bases from V and 4 bases from J, with 7 bases between. CDR3 length: 13 amino acids. Germline loops: CDR1 SSHAT, CDR2 FNYEAQ (reference sequence). CDR3: CASSLGRYNEQFF. Here the CDR3 DNA reads TGTGCCAGCAGCTTGGGGAGATACAATGAGCAGTTCTTC.

The chain has TRBV15 and TRBJ1-2, with D maybe TRBD1 (6 bases). Trimming removed 0 bases from V and 7 bases from J, with 12 bases in between. Germline V gives CDR1 LNHNV, CDR2 YYDKDF (reference sequence). This CDR3 is built from 14 residues. The CDR3 sequence is CATSRDRGSIGYTF. The DNA for the CDR3 is TGTGCCACCAGCAGAGACAGGGGATCTATTGGCTACACCTTC.

This clone was seen a few times. The chain couples TRBV5-1 to TRBJ2-2, with 7 bases aligning to TRBD1. Germline CDR1 SGHRS, CDR2 YFSETQ. V dropped 2 bases and J dropped 6; count of bases not matched to a gene: 7. The CDR3 loop spans 15 amino acids. CDR3 nucleotide sequence: TGCGCCAGCAGCTTTCTACAGGGGCGGGCCGGGGAGCTGTTTTTT. Amino acid sequence: CASSFLQGRAGELFF.

This sequence joins TRBV28 and TRBJ1-2; 7 bases are shared with TRBD1. V lost 5 bases, J lost 1 base, and 1 base stayed unmatched. The CDR3 totals 13 residues. The germline CDR1 and CDR2 sequences are MDHEN and SYDVKM. CDR3 DNA: TGTGCCAGCAGTACAGGGGTTAACTATGGCTACACCTTC. Translated: CASSTGVNYGYTF.

V usage is TRBV7-9 and J usage is TRBJ2-3, with 7 bases aligning to TRBD2. Per germline, CDR1 SEHNR and CDR2 FQNEAQ (reference sequence). Unmatched junction bases numbered 5, after V lost 5 bases and J lost 3 bases. The CDR3 sequence is 14 residues long. The CDR3 sequence is CASSPGRETDTQYF. In DNA form, the CDR3 reads TGTGCCAGCAGCCCAGGGAGGGAGACAGATACGCAGTATTTT.

The V gene is TRBV2, the J gene TRBJ1-2; possible D gene TRBD1, 5 bases. CDR1 and CDR2 (germline): SNHLY, FYNNEI. The length of the CDR3 is 13 residues. Trimming took 4 bases from V and 5 from J, leaving 11 bases between them. This CDR3 is CASSVGEGYGYTF. CDR3 in DNA: TGTGCCAGCAGTGTGGGGGAGGGGTATGGCTACACCTTC.

The table lists this clone with a few counts. CDR3 coding DNA: TGTGCCTGGAGTGCTTCTTACCAGGGCGAGGCCAAAAACATTCAGTACTTC. It specifies CAWSASYQGEAKNIQYF. V and J are TRBV30 and TRBJ2-4; tentatively, D is TRBD1 (5 bases). Trimming cost V 1 base and J 1 base, with 17 bases left between them. Germline V gene data show CDR1 as GTSNPN and CDR2 as SVGIG (reference sequence). The CDR3 contains 17 residues.

The J gene is TRBJ1-5, the V gene TRBV12-5; D ambiguous. The CDR3 consists of 14 residues. The germline V and J ends were trimmed by 6 bases and 0 bases, with 9 bases remaining between them. In germline, CDR1 is LGHNT, CDR2 FRNRAP. For the CDR3, the DNA is TGTGCTAGTGGGGCCCGCAATAGCAATCAGCCCCAGCATTTT. Protein product: CASGARNSNQPQHF.

The V and J genes are TRBV5-1 and TRBJ2-3, with a tentative D call TRBD1 (6 bases). In germline, CDR1 is SGHRS, CDR2 YFSETQ. The V end lost 3 bases, the J end lost 0 bases, and 11 bases lay between the germline ends. The CDR3 runs to 15 residues. For the CDR3, the DNA is TGCGCCAGCAGCTCAAGGGGGATCAGCACAGATACGCAGTATTTT. This gives the protein CASSSRGISTDTQYF.

The chain has TRBV5-6 and TRBJ2-3, with D perhaps TRBD1 (6 bases). Germline CDR1 is SGHDT and CDR2 is YYEEEE. V was pared by 4 bases and J by 3 bases, with 12 bases between. There are 14 residues in the CDR3. The DNA of the CDR3 is TGTGCCAGCAGCCTAGGGGGTGGGACAGATACGCAGTATTTT. Residues: CASSLGGGTDTQYF.

As to this clone: The junction shows a germline mismatch at one end, possibly a read error. The same CDR3 arises from other DNA sequences in this sample as well. This chain connects TRBV19 to TRBJ1-5, with 7 bases lining up with TRBD1. Germline CDR1 LNHDA, CDR2 SQIVND (reference sequence). The CDR3 loop spans 15 amino acids. CDR3 amino acids: CASRKQGIGNQPQHF. In DNA form, the CDR3 reads TGTGCCAGTAGAAAACAGGGGATAGGCAATCAGCCCCAGCATTTC.

V gene TRBV6-1 combines with J gene TRBJ1-2; the match to TRBD1 covers 7 bases. Per germline, CDR1 MNHNS and CDR2 SASEGT. V was pared by 4 bases and J by 7 bases, with 9 bases of the junction left unmatched. The CDR3 consists of 14 residues. This chain's CDR3 is CASSVERQGGGYTF. CDR3 DNA: TGTGCCAGCAGTGTAGAGCGACAGGGAGGTGGCTACACCTTC.

The chain links TRBV6-5 to TRBJ2-5; 8 bases agree with TRBD2. This CDR3 has 14 amino acids. Trimming took 6 bases from V and 5 from J; bases not matched to a gene: 8. Germline V gene lookup returns CDR1 MNHEY and CDR2 SVGAGI. CDR3 amino acids: CASSWVGGGETQYF. In DNA, the CDR3 is TGTGCCAGCAGCTGGGTGGGCGGGGGGGAGACCCAGTACTTC.

This clone was observed once. The gene calls are TRBV6-5 and TRBJ2-1; 10 bases map to TRBD1. The CDR3 covers 14 residues. Germline CDR1 and CDR2: MNHEY and SVGAGI. J gave up 7 bases and V 6 bases, and 6 bases lay outside the gene matches. The CDR3 sequence is CASRPGQGLNEQFF. The CDR3 DNA follows: TGTGCCAGCAGGCCGGGACAGGGGCTTAATGAGCAGTTCTTC.

The V and J genes are TRBV10-3 and TRBJ2-7, with D tentatively TRBD2 (7 bases). CDR1 is ENHRY and CDR2 is SYGVKD in the germline V gene. The CDR3 sequence is 15 residues long. Trimming left V 4 bases short and J 4 bases short, with 17 bases between. Here the CDR3 DNA reads TGTGCCATCAGTGCGCCGTCGGGGGGCGCGTACGAGCAGTACTTC. The encoded protein is CAISAPSGGAYEQYF.

V and J are TRBV20-1 and TRBJ2-7, with TRBD1 identical over 8 bases. J gave up 3 bases and V 7 bases, and 2 bases lay outside the gene matches. Germline V gene lookup returns CDR1 DFQATT and CDR2 SNEGSKA (reference sequence). CDR3 length equals 11 residues. The CDR3 sequence is CSGTGGYEQYF. The CDR3 coding sequence is TGCAGTGGAACAGGGGGCTACGAGCAGTACTTC.

This clone has just a few counts. This chain joins TRBV5-1 and TRBJ1-1, with a possible D match to TRBD1 (5 bases). This CDR3 region has 14 residues. V lost 3 bases and J 4 bases, leaving 13 bases between the germline ends. The germline V gene has CDR1 SGHRS and CDR2 YFSETQ. The CDR3 reads CASSSYSGATEAFF. The CDR3 DNA reads TGCGCCAGCAGCTCCTATTCTGGGGCCACTGAAGCTTTCTTT.

The chain links TRBV28 to TRBJ2-5; possible D gene TRBD2, 6 bases. CDR1 is MDHEN, CDR2 SYDVKM, per germline. The V and J ends lost 7 bases and 1 base respectively, with 19 bases between them. The CDR3 sequence is 16 residues long. CDR3 region: CASTGRGGQTQETQYF. The CDR3 bases are TGTGCCAGCACCGGCAGAGGAGGGCAGACCCAAGAGACCCAGTACTTC.

The chain has TRBV19 and TRBJ1-2, with D hard to call. The CDR3 has 13 amino acids. Germline lookup yields CDR1 LNHDA and CDR2 SQIVND (reference sequence). V dropped 4 bases and J dropped 3 bases, with 9 bases sitting between them. CDR3 sequence reads: CASSTKEDYGYTF. CDR3 coding DNA: TGTGCCAGTAGTACTAAAGAGGACTATGGCTACACCTTC.

This rearrangement joins TRBV6-4 to TRBJ2-1; 8 bases line up with TRBD2. This CDR3 is built from 15 residues. Germline trimming cut 0 bases from V and 4 bases from J; bases unmatched to any gene: 2. Per the germline V gene, CDR1 is MRHNA and CDR2 is SNTAGT. The CDR3 DNA follows: TGTGCCAGCAGTGACTCGAGCGGGAGTTACAATGAGCAGTTCTTC. This encodes CASSDSSGSYNEQFF.

This chain connects TRBV5-6 to TRBJ1-4, with D maybe TRBD1 (6 bases). V was pared by 0 bases and J by 10 bases, with 13 bases between. There are 14 residues in the CDR3. Looked up from germline, CDR1 is SGHDT and CDR2 is YYEEEE. The CDR3: CASSLGQGLGKLFF. Here the CDR3 DNA reads TGTGCCAGCAGCTTGGGTCAGGGGCTCGGAAAACTGTTTTTT.

This chain joins TRBV7-6 and TRBJ1-1; D uncertain. Deletions cut 5 bases from V and 1 base from J, with 8 bases between. Germline assignment: CDR1 SGHVS and CDR2 FNYEAQ. There are 13 residues in the CDR3. The CDR3 loop is CASSLSQNTEAFF. The CDR3 DNA reads as TGTGCCAGCAGCCTATCGCAGAACACTGAAGCTTTCTTT.

The chain has TRBV28 and TRBJ2-7; 7 nucleotides line up with TRBD1. CDR1 and CDR2 (germline): MDHEN, SYDVKM. J lost 3 bases, V lost 2 bases, and 4 bases had no gene match. The CDR3 sequence is 14 residues long. CDR3 sequence: CASSLMGQSYEQYF. CDR3 bases: TGTGCCAGCAGTTTAATGGGACAGAGCTACGAGCAGTACTTC.

This chain links TRBV20-1 with TRBJ2-7; D is ambiguous. The germline V and J ends were trimmed by 6 bases and 3 bases, with 9 bases remaining between them. The CDR3 length is 11 residues. Germline CDR1 reads DFQATT; CDR2 reads SNEGSKA (reference sequence). The CDR3: CSAKNSYEQYF. CDR3 nucleotide sequence: TGCAGTGCCAAAAATAGCTACGAGCAGTACTTC.